This T cell receptor (beta chain) comes out of a study of shared clonotypes between healthy human individuals. Clones were read by immunoSEQ multiplex PCR, and TCRdb kept only the in-frame ones, dropping some. The table includes approximately 980,000 clones, about 80% detected once. Trimming took off 0 bases at V and 2 bases at J, with 6 bases between the two ends. The germline gives CDR1 LNHNV, CDR2 YYDKDF (reference sequence). The CDR3 extends over 14 amino acids. V is TRBV15 and J is TRBJ2-3; D is unresolved. This clonotype was sampled from a man aged 18-30 years in good health. What was sequenced was memory CD4+ T cells sorted from blood. Noted subset: CD45RA-negative fraction. CDR3 nucleotide sequence: TGTGCCACCAGCAGAGAGGACCACACAGATACGCAGTATTTT. Translating gives CATSREDHTDTQYF.